Below, 29 T cell receptor beta chains from the same sample are listed, as sequenced in a study of CD8 T cells in ankylosing spondylitis. One entry per CDR3 protein results from TCRdb running MiXCR on the 5' RACE reads. The sample lists about 270,000 distinct CDR3 sequences, around 32% seen once, with approximately 4.6% in the top ten. Sequenced material: blood, either unsorted or a sorted T cell fraction (not recorded which). The receptors originated from a male donor with ankylosing spondylitis or in good health (not recorded which).

This clonotype was detected ten times or more. The chain links TRBV29-1 to TRBJ2-3, with 7 positions matching TRBD2. Germline trimming cut 3 bases from V and 5 bases from J; bases unmatched to any gene: 2. Germline CDR1 SQVTM, CDR2 ANQGSEA. The CDR3 extends over 12 amino acids. For the CDR3, the DNA is TGCAGCGTTGACGGGGGGATAGATACGCAGTATTTT. It specifies CSVDGGIDTQYF.

The rearrangement links TRBV20-1 to TRBJ2-7, with D possibly being TRBD1 or TRBD2 (6 bases each). The V gene lost 3 bases and the J gene lost 7 bases, with 19 bases spanning the gap. The germline V gene has CDR1 DFQATT and CDR2 SNEGSKA (reference sequence). The CDR3 sequence is 14 residues long. CDR3 nucleotides: TGCAGTGCTAGTGACAGGTCGGGGGCAGATGAGCAGTACTTC. This encodes CSASDRSGADEQYF.

The chain combines TRBV18 with TRBJ1-2; D gene uncertain. The V gene's germline CDR1 is KGHSH and CDR2 LQKENI. V lost 3 bases, J lost 10 bases, and 12 bases lay in between. The CDR3 covers 12 residues. Here the CDR3 reads CASSPQRDYYTF. In DNA, the CDR3 is TGTGCCAGCTCACCTCAGCGCGATTACTACACCTTC.

This clonotype was counted a few times. The chain combines TRBV20-1 with TRBJ2-7; 9 bases agree with TRBD1. The J segment lost 4 bases and the V segment lost 1 base, leaving 17 bases of the junction unmatched. This CDR3 is built from 18 residues. Germline loops: CDR1 DFQATT, CDR2 SNEGSKA (reference sequence). CDR3 loop: CSARVFRLAGQGPYEQYF. In nucleotides, the CDR3 is TGCAGTGCTAGAGTTTTTCGGTTGGCGGGACAGGGTCCGTACGAGCAGTACTTC.

This clonotype was counted once. V is TRBV6-5 and J is TRBJ1-2, with D perhaps TRBD1 (5 bases). The length of the CDR3 is 14 residues. Trimming cost V 0 bases and J 2 bases, with 7 bases left between them. CDR1 and CDR2 (germline): MNHEY, SVGAGI. CDR3 sequence reads: CASSYSRDNYGYTF. CDR3 in DNA: TGTGCCAGCAGTTACTCCAGGGACAACTATGGCTACACCTTC.

The count of this clonotype is one. V is TRBV20-1 and J is TRBJ2-3, with 9 bases fitting TRBD2. The CDR3 loop spans 15 amino acids. Trimming cost V 6 bases and J 2 bases; bases outside gene matches: 9. Germline CDR1 reads DFQATT; CDR2 reads SNEGSKA (reference sequence). The CDR3 coding sequence is TGCAGTGCCCAAAAGCGGGGGGAAGCCACAGATACGCAGTATTTT. Amino acids: CSAQKRGEATDTQYF.

In its sample, this clonotype was seen a few times. This chain joins TRBV7-2 and TRBJ2-3; TRBD2 might be the D (6 bases). The CDR3 runs to 14 residues. V lost 3 bases and J 1 base, leaving 8 bases between the germline ends. Germline V gene sequence: CDR1 SGHTA, CDR2 FQGNSA. The CDR3 DNA is TGTGCCAGCAGCTTCCCGGGGGGCACAGATACGCAGTATTTT. It is translated as CASSFPGGTDTQYF.

The chain combines TRBV15 with TRBJ2-4; a weak D match, TRBD1 (5 bases). This CDR3 region has 15 residues. With 4 bases removed from V and 4 bases from J, the gap between germline ends came to 14 bases. The germline V gene encodes CDR1 LNHNV and CDR2 YYDKDF (reference sequence). The CDR3 reads CATSTLGAGKNIQYF. In DNA form, the CDR3 reads TGTGCCACCAGCACCCTAGGGGCAGGGAAAAACATTCAGTACTTC.

The chain is built from TRBV20-1 and TRBJ1-2; 7 positions agree with TRBD1. With 5 bases clipped from V and 4 bases from J, the junction kept 4 bases outside the gene matches. Per germline, CDR1 DFQATT and CDR2 SNEGSKA (reference sequence). The CDR3 runs to 12 residues. The CDR3 DNA sequence: TGCAGTGCTCGGGGACAGAGCTATGGCTACACCTTC. Translation: CSARGQSYGYTF.

This clonotype was seen more than once but under ten times. V gene TRBV4-1 combines with J gene TRBJ2-1; D is unclear. CDR3 length: 15 residues. Trimming took 1 base from V and 5 from J, leaving 12 bases between them. Germline V CDR1 and CDR2: MGHRA, YSYEKL. This CDR3 reads CASSQGGNANNEQFF. The CDR3 nucleotides read TGCGCCAGCAGCCAAGGGGGAAACGCCAACAATGAGCAGTTCTTC.

The chain employs TRBV20-1 and TRBJ2-7; the match to TRBD1 covers 7 bases. Germline values: CDR1 DFQATT, CDR2 SNEGSKA (reference sequence). This CDR3 has 15 residues. V shed 0 bases and J 2 bases; nucleotides not matched to a gene: 7. The CDR3 reads CSARDPGTDTYEQYF. The CDR3 nucleotides are TGCAGTGCTAGAGACCCCGGGACAGACACCTACGAGCAGTACTTC.

This clonotype showed up just a few times. The V gene is TRBV27, the J gene TRBJ2-7; 7 bases map to TRBD1. CDR1 is MNHEY and CDR2 is SMNVEV in the germline V gene (reference sequence). The CDR3 has 13 residues. Trimming cost V 6 bases and J 3 bases; bases outside gene matches: 5. CDR3 residues: CASSPRQGYEQYF. The CDR3 DNA reads TGTGCCAGCAGCCCAAGACAGGGCTACGAGCAGTACTTC.

A few counts support this clonotype. The chain carries TRBV6-1 and TRBJ2-3; 7 bases agree with TRBD1. This CDR3 is 15 amino acids long. CDR1 is MNHNS, CDR2 SASEGT, per germline. Trimming took 5 bases from V and 2 from J; bases not matched to a gene: 7. Written as DNA, the CDR3 is TGTGCCAGCAGTAGATCCAGGGGGACCACAGATACGCAGTATTTT. Its translation is CASSRSRGTTDTQYF.

This clonotype was observed a handful of times. The rearrangement links TRBV27 to TRBJ1-1; no clear D gene. Germline values: CDR1 MNHEY, CDR2 SMNVEV (reference sequence). This CDR3 has 13 residues. V was cut by 6 bases and J by 1 base, with 9 bases left in between. CDR3 nucleotide sequence: TGTGCCAGCAGAAGGCAGAGGAACACTGAAGCTTTCTTT. It encodes CASRRQRNTEAFF.

The V call is TRBV24-1, the J call TRBJ2-1; unclear D gene. Germline CDR1 is KGHDR and CDR2 is SFDVKD. The CDR3 is 14 residues long. Between the trimmed V and J ends, which lost 1 base and 7 bases, there was a span of 10 bases. The CDR3 sequence: CATSDFRVENEQFF. CDR3 in DNA: TGTGCCACCAGTGATTTCCGGGTGGAGAATGAGCAGTTCTTC.

The chain recombines TRBV29-1 with TRBJ1-2, with D possibly matching TRBD1 (5 bases). CDR3 length: 12 residues. Germline-derived CDR1 and CDR2 are SQVTM and ANQGSEA. Trimming took off 6 bases at V and 4 bases at J, with 12 bases between the two ends. CDR3 loop: CSVASGAYGYTF. CDR3 DNA: TGCAGCGTAGCTTCCGGGGCCTATGGCTACACCTTC.

The gene calls are TRBV5-1 and TRBJ2-5, with TRBD1 identical over 9 bases. Looked up from germline, CDR1 is SGHRS and CDR2 is YFSETQ. The V gene end was trimmed by 4 bases and the J gene end by 4 bases; junction bases not matched to a gene: 8. This CDR3 is built from 15 residues. The CDR3 spells CASSDTRTGVETQYF. As DNA, the CDR3 is TGCGCCAGCAGCGATACGCGGACAGGGGTAGAGACCCAGTACTTC.

V usage is TRBV27 and J usage is TRBJ2-7; unclear D gene. The CDR3 runs to 14 residues. Germline CDR1 and CDR2: MNHEY and SMNVEV (reference sequence). V was shortened by 4 bases and J by 6 bases, with 16 bases between the two germline ends. CDR3 coding DNA: TGTGCCAGCAGTTCCCCGGACGGATTAGGCGAGCAGTACTTC. The encoded protein is CASSSPDGLGEQYF.

This chain links TRBV5-6 with TRBJ2-7; possible D gene TRBD1, 7 bases. The CDR3 runs 14 residues. V lost 2 bases and J lost 6, with 15 bases in between. Looked up from germline, CDR1 is SGHDT and CDR2 is YYEEEE. CDR3 sequence: CASSLSYRGGEQYF. The CDR3 DNA reads TGTGCCAGCAGCTTATCCTACAGGGGAGGCGAGCAGTACTTC.

This clonotype appeared once. The chain carries TRBV7-3 and TRBJ2-3, with 14 bases identical to TRBD2. This CDR3 is 15 amino acids long. V was pared by 6 bases and J by 4 bases, with 3 bases of the junction left unmatched. Germline CDR1 SGHTA, CDR2 FQGTGA. The CDR3 is CASSPTSGGADTQYF. CDR3 DNA sequence: TGTGCCAGCAGTCCGACTAGCGGGGGGGCAGATACGCAGTATTTT.

The chain uses TRBV6-5 and TRBJ2-7; D is perhaps TRBD1 (5 bases). The CDR3 is 15 residues long. The ends were cut back, 4 bases at V and 2 bases at J, with 15 bases in the middle. The V gene's germline CDR1 is MNHEY and CDR2 SVGAGI. In DNA, the CDR3 is TGTGCCAGCAGTTTCTGGACAACCAATGCCTACGAGCAGTACTTC. It yields the protein CASSFWTTNAYEQYF.

This clonotype has a single count. V and J are TRBV12-3 or TRBV12-4 and TRBJ2-7; D gene uncertain. This CDR3 spans 16 amino acids. V dropped 7 bases and J dropped 3 bases, with 22 bases sitting between them. This chain's CDR3 is CASTPVAEATYYEQYF. The DNA for the CDR3 is TGTGCCAGCACCCCAGTCGCCGAGGCCACCTACTACGAGCAGTACTTC.

CDR3 region: CASSQKGAKNIQYF. The DNA of the CDR3 is TGTGCCAGCAGCCAGAAGGGAGCCAAAAACATTCAGTACTTC. This chain connects TRBV3-1 to TRBJ2-4; D is undetermined. V was trimmed by 3 bases and J by 0 bases, leaving 6 bases between them. This CDR3 is 14 amino acids long. Per germline, CDR1 LGHDT and CDR2 YNNKEL (reference sequence).

This chain links TRBV20-1 with TRBJ2-1; 9 nucleotides line up with TRBD2. The CDR3 contains 13 residues. Germline CDR1 and CDR2: DFQATT and SNEGSKA (reference sequence). Trimming at V came to 5 bases and at J to 5 bases, leaving 4 bases not matched to a gene. CDR3 in amino acids: CSAFQRGDNEQFF. The CDR3 bases are TGCAGTGCTTTTCAGCGGGGGGACAATGAGCAGTTCTTC.

The CDR3: CASSLARGVNTEAFF. The CDR3 DNA is TGCGCCAGCAGCTTGGCGAGGGGAGTGAACACTGAAGCTTTCTTT. The J gene is TRBJ1-1, the V gene TRBV5-1, with D possibly being TRBD1 (5 bases). The V and J ends lost 0 bases and 0 bases respectively, with 9 bases between them. Germline V gives CDR1 SGHRS, CDR2 YFSETQ. The CDR3 totals 15 residues.

The chain employs TRBV7-6 and TRBJ2-2; perhaps D is TRBD1 or TRBD2 (6 bases each). This CDR3 is built from 15 residues. Trimming cost V 4 bases and J 3 bases, with 12 bases left between them. Germline V gene data show CDR1 as SGHVS and CDR2 as FNYEAQ. The CDR3, as DNA: TGTGCCAGCAGCTCGAGAGGGGGGTACACCGGGGAGCTGTTTTTT. This encodes CASSSRGGYTGELFF.

The DNA of the CDR3 is TGCGCCAGCAGCCAATCATGGGGGCTGTCCAATGAGCAGTTCTTC. This gives the protein CASSQSWGLSNEQFF. The gene calls are TRBV4-1 and TRBJ2-1; weak D call: TRBD1 (6 bases). Germline V gives CDR1 MGHRA, CDR2 YSYEKL. CDR3 size: 15 residues. Trimming left V 2 bases short and J 6 bases short, with 14 bases between.

This chain uses TRBV14 with TRBJ1-2; D unclear. The germline V gene encodes CDR1 SGHDN and CDR2 FVKESK. V lost 2 bases, J lost 4 bases, and 8 bases lay in between. CDR3 length: 13 amino acids. The CDR3 DNA reads TGTGCCAGCAGCCAAAGCGCGGGCTATGGCTACACCTTC. It translates to CASSQSAGYGYTF.

This clonotype was recorded once. This chain uses TRBV6-5 with TRBJ1-2; D not certain. The CDR3 runs to 18 residues. Germline-derived CDR1 and CDR2 are MNHEY and SVGAGI. V was clipped by 2 bases and J by 8 bases, with 27 bases between them. The CDR3 region has the DNA TGTGCCAGCAGTTACCTCCGGCCCCAAACGGTATTTGTGCTCGGCTACACCTTC. This translates into CASSYLRPQTVFVLGYTF.